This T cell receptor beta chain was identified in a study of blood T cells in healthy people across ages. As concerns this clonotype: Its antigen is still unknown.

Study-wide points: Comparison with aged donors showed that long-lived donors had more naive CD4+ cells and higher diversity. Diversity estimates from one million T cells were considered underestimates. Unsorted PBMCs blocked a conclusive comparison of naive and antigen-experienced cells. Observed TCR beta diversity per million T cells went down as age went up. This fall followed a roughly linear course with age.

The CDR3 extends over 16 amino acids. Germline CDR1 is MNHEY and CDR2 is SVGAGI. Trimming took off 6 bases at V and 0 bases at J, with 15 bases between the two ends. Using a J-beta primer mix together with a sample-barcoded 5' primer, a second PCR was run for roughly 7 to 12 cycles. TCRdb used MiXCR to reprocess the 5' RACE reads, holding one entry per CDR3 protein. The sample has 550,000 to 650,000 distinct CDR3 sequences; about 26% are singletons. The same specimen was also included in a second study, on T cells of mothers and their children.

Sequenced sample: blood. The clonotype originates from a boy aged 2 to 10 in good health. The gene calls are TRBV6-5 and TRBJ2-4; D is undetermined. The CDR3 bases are TGTGCCAGCAGCCAAGAGCGAGGTGTAGCCAAAAACATTCAGTACTTC. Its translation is CASSQERGVAKNIQYF.